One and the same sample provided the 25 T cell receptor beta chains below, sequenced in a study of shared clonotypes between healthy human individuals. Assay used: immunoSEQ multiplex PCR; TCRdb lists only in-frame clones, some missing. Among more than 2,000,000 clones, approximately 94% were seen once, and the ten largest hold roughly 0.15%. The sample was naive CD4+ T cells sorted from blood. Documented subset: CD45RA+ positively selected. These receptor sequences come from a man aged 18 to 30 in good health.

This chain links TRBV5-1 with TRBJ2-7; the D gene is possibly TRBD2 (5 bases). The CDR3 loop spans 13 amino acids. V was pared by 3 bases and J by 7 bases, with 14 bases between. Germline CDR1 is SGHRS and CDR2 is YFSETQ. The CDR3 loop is CASSSTGMSEQYF. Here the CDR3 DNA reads TGCGCCAGCAGCTCGACCGGGATGAGTGAGCAGTACTTC.

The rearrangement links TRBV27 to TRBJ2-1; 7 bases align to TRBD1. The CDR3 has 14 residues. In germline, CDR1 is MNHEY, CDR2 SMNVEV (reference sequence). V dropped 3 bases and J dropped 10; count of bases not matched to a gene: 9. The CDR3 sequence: CASSLGQGVEEQFF. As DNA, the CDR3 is TGTGCCAGCAGTTTGGGTCAGGGGGTCGAGGAGCAGTTCTTC.

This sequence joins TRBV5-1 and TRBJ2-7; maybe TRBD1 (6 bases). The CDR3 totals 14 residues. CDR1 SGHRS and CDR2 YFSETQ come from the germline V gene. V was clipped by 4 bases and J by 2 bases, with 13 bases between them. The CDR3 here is CASSRGEGAYEQYF. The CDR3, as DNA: TGCGCCAGCAGCAGGGGAGAGGGGGCCTACGAGCAGTACTTC.

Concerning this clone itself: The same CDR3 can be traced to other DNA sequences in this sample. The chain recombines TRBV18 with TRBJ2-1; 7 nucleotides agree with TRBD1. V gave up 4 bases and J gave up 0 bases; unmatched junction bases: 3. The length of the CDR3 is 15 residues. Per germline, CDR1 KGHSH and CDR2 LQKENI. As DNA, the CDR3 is TGTGCCAGCTCACGGGACAGAGTCTCCTACAATGAGCAGTTCTTC. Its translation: CASSRDRVSYNEQFF.

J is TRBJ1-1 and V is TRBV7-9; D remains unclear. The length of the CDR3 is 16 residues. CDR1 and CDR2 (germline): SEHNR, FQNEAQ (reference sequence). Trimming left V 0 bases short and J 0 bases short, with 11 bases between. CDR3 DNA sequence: TGTGCCAGCAGCTTAGCGCTCGGAGGAATGAACACTGAAGCTTTCTTT. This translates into CASSLALGGMNTEAFF.

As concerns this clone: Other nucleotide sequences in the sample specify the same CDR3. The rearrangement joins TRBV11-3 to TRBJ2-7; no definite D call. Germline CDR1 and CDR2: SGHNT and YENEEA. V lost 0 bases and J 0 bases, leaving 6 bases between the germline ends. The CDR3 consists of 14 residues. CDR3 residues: CASSLDRSSYEQYF. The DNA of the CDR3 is TGTGCCAGCAGCTTAGACCGCAGCTCCTACGAGCAGTACTTC.

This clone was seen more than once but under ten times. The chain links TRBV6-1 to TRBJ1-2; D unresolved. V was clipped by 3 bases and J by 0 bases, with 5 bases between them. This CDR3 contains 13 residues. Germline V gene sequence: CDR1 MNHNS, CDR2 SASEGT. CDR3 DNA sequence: TGTGCCAGCAGTGATCAACCTAACTATGGCTACACCTTC. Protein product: CASSDQPNYGYTF.

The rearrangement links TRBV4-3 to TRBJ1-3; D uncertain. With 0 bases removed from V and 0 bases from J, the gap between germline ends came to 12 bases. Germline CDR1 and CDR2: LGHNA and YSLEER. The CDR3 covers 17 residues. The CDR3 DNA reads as TGCGCCAGCAGCCAAGAACCCTTCAGCAGCTCTGGAAACACCATATATTTT. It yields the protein CASSQEPFSSSGNTIYF.

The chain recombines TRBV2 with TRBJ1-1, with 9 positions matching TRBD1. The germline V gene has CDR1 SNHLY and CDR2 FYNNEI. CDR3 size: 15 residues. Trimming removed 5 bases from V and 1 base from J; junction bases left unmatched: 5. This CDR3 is CASSPTGGRNTEAFF. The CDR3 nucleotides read TGTGCCAGCAGTCCTACAGGGGGCCGGAACACTGAAGCTTTCTTT. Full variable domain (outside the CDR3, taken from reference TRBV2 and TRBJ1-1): EPEVTQTPSHQVTQMGQEVILRCVPISNHLYFYWYRQILGQKVEFLVSFYNNEISEKSEIFDDQFSVERPDGSNFTLKIRSTKLEDSAMYFCASSPTGGRNTEAFFGQGTRLTVV.

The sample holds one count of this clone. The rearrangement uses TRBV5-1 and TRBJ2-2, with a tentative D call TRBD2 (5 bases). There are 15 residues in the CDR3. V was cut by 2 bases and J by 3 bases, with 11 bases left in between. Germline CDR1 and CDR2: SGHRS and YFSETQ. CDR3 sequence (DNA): TGCGCCAGCAGCTTTGGAGAGGGCCACACCGGGGAGCTGTTTTTT. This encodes CASSFGEGHTGELFF.

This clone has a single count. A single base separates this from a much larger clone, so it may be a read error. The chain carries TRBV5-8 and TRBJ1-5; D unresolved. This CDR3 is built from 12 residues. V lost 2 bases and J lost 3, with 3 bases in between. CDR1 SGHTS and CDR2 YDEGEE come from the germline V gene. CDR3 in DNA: TGTGCCAGCAGCTTAGACAATCAGCCCCAGCATTTT. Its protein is CASSLDNQPQHF. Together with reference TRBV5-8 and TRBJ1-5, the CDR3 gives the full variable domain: EAGVTQSPTHLIKTRGQQATLRCSPISGHTSVYWYQQALGLGLQFLLWYDEGEERNRGNFPPRFSGRQFPNYSSELNVNALELEDSALYLCASSLDNQPQHFGDGTRLSIL.

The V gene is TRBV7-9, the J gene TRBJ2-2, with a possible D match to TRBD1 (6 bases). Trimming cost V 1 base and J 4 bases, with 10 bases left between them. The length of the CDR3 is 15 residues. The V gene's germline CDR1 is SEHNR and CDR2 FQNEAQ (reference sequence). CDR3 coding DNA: TGTGCCAGCAGCTTAGAAGGGACATCCACCGGGGAGCTGTTTTTT. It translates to CASSLEGTSTGELFF.

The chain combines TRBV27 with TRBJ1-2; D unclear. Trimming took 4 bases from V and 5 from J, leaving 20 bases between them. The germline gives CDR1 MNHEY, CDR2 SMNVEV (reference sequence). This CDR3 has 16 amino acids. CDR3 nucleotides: TGTGCCAGCAGTTCTTTCACTACACCGTTTCGGTATGGCTACACCTTC. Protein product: CASSSFTTPFRYGYTF.

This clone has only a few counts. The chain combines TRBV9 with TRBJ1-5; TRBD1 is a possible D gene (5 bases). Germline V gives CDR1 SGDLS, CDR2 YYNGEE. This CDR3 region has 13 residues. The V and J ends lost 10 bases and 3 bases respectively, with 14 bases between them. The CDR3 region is CASSPGNNQPQHF. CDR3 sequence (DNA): TGTGCCTCAAGTCCAGGGAACAATCAGCCCCAGCATTTT.

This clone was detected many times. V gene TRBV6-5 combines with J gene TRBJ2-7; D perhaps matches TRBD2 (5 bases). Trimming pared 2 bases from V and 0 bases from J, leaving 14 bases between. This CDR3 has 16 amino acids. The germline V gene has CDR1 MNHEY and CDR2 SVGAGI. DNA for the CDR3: TGTGCCAGCAGTTACGGTTCGCGGGCGGACTCCTACGAGCAGTACTTC. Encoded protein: CASSYGSRADSYEQYF.

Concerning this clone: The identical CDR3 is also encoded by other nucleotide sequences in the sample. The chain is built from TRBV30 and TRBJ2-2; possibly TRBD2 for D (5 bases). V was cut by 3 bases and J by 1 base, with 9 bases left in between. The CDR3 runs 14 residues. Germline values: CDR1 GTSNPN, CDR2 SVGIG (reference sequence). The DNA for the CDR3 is TGTGCCTGGAGGTCGGGAAAGAACACCGGGGAGCTGTTTTTT. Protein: CAWRSGKNTGELFF.

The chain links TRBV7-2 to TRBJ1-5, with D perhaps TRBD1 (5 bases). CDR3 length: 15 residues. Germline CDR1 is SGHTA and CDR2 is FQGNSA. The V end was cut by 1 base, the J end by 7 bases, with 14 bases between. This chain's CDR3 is CASSLGQGVGQPQHF. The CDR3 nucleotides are TGTGCCAGCAGCTTAGGCCAGGGAGTAGGACAGCCCCAGCATTTT. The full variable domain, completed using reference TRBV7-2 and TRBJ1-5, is GAGVSQSPSNKVTEKGKDVELRCDPISGHTALYWYRQSLGQGLEFLIYFQGNSAPDKSGLPSDRFSAERTGGSVSTLTIQRTQQEDSAVYLCASSLGQGVGQPQHFGDGTRLSIL.

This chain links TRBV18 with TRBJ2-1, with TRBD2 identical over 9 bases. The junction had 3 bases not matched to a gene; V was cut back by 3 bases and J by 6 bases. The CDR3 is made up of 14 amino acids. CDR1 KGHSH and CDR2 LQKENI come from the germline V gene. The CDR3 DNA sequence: TGTGCCAGCTCACCGGGACTAGCCCCCAATGAGCAGTTCTTC. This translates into CASSPGLAPNEQFF. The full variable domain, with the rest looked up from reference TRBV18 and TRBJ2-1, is NAGVMQNPRHLVRRRGQEARLRCSPMKGHSHVYWYRQLPEEGLKFMVYLQKENIIDESGMPKERFSAEFPKEGPSILRIQQVVRGDSAAYFCASSPGLAPNEQFFGPGTRLTVL.

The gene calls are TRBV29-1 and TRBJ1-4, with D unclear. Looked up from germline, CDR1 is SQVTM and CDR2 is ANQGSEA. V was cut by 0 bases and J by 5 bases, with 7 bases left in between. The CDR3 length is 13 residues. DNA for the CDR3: TGCAGCGTTGAAGATTTTCAGAATGAAAAACTGTTTTTT. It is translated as CSVEDFQNEKLFF.

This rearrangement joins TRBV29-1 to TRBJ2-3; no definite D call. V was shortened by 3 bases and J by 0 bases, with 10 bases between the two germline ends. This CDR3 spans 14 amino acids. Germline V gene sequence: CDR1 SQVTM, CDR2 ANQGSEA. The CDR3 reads CSVEVVSSTDTQYF. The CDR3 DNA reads TGCAGCGTTGAGGTGGTCTCTAGCACAGATACGCAGTATTTT.

This CDR3 is CASSLGFPLGGGNTQYF. The CDR3 nucleotides are TGTGCCAGCAGCTTAGGTTTTCCCCTAGGGGGGGGAAATACGCAGTATTTT. The chain links TRBV7-9 to TRBJ2-3; tentative D call: TRBD2 (7 bases). Germline V gene sequence: CDR1 SEHNR, CDR2 FQNEAQ (reference sequence). V was clipped by 1 base and J by 7 bases, with 21 bases between them. There are 17 residues in the CDR3.

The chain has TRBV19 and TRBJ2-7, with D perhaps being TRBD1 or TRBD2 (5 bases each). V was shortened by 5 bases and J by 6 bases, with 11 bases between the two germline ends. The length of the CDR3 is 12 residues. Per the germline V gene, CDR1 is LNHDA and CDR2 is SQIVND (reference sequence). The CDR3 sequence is CASSVLGAEQYF. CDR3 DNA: TGTGCCAGTAGTGTACTAGGGGCCGAGCAGTACTTC.

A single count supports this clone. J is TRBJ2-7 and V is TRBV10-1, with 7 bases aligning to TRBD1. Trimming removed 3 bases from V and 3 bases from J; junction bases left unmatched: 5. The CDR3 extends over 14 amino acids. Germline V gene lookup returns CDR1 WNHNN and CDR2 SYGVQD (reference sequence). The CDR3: CASSDLRDSYEQYF. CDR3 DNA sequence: TGCGCCAGCAGTGACCTCCGGGACAGCTACGAGCAGTACTTC.

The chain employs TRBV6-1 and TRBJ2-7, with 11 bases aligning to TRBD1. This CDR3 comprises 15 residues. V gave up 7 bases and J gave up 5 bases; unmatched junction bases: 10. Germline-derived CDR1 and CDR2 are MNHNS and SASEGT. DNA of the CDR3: TGTGCCAGCATCGGGGCCGGGACAGGGGGACACGAGCAGTACTTC. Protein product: CASIGAGTGGHEQYF.

CDR3 in DNA: TGCGCCAGCAGCCAAGAAAATGGGTTCGAGCAGTTCTTC. Its protein product is CASSQENGFEQFF. The V and J genes are TRBV4-3 and TRBJ2-1; D call uncertain. Germline CDR1 reads LGHNA; CDR2 reads YSLEER. Trimming cost V 0 bases and J 10 bases, with 10 bases left between them. CDR3 length: 13 residues.